What follows are 7 T cell receptor beta chains derived from one specimen sequenced in a study of immune cell composition in non-small cell lung cancer. Profiling relied on immunoSEQ multiplex PCR, and the TCRdb table lists in-frame clones only, not all of them. This table holds around 13,000 clones, approximately 70% found once. Sequencing used lung tumor tissue. The receptors were sampled from a human donor with non-small cell lung cancer.

The chain couples TRBV28 to TRBJ2-5, with D perhaps matching TRBD2 (7 bases). The ends were cut back, 5 bases at V and 5 bases at J, with 18 bases in the middle. This CDR3 region has 15 residues. Germline loops: CDR1 MDHEN, CDR2 SYDVKM. CDR3: CASSPLGGLRETQYF. The CDR3 nucleotides read TGTGCCAGCAGTCCTCTGGGGGGGCTTCGGGAGACCCAGTACTTC.

The chain employs TRBV27 and TRBJ2-1, with TRBD1 identical over 7 bases. This CDR3 has 14 residues. Germline CDR1 is MNHEY and CDR2 is SMNVEV (reference sequence). V was clipped by 8 bases and J by 4 bases; unmatched bases: 8. The CDR3 DNA sequence: TGTGCCAGCGGCCGACAGGGCCAATACAATGAGCAGTTCTTC. The encoded protein is CASGRQGQYNEQFF.

J is TRBJ2-1 and V is TRBV27; 8 bases are a match to TRBD2. Trimming took 3 bases from V and 6 from J; bases not matched to a gene: 10. Germline V gene sequence: CDR1 MNHEY, CDR2 SMNVEV (reference sequence). The CDR3 loop spans 16 amino acids. The CDR3 DNA follows: TGTGCCAGCAGTTTGAATCCTAGCGGGTGGGGCAATGAGCAGTTCTTC. Its protein is CASSLNPSGWGNEQFF.

The chain couples TRBV19 to TRBJ1-2; D not resolved. The germline gives CDR1 LNHDA, CDR2 SQIVND (reference sequence). The CDR3 extends over 14 amino acids. Trimming took off 5 bases at V and 0 bases at J, with 10 bases between the two ends. CDR3 residues: CASSLLEANYGYTF. In nucleotides, the CDR3 is TGTGCCAGTAGTCTGCTAGAAGCTAACTATGGCTACACCTTC.

The rearrangement uses TRBV18 and TRBJ2-7; D is unresolved. V was shortened by 4 bases and J by 0 bases, with 10 bases between the two germline ends. CDR1 and CDR2 from the germline V gene are KGHSH and LQKENI. The CDR3 totals 14 residues. CDR3 in DNA: TGTGCCAGCTCACTGAGGTGGAACTCCTACGAGCAGTACTTC. It translates to CASSLRWNSYEQYF.

The J gene is TRBJ2-5, the V gene TRBV6-5, with D perhaps TRBD2 (7 bases). The CDR3 is made up of 14 amino acids. The germline V and J ends were trimmed by 4 bases and 2 bases, with 11 bases remaining between them. Germline loops: CDR1 MNHEY, CDR2 SVGAGI. The CDR3 sequence is CASSFGGLQETQYF. The DNA of the CDR3 is TGTGCCAGCAGTTTCGGGGGGCTTCAAGAGACCCAGTACTTC.

Here the CDR3 DNA reads TGTGCCAGTCTGAATCGAGGGGGCACTGAAGCTTTCTTT. Protein sequence: CASLNRGGTEAFF. This chain connects TRBV19 to TRBJ1-1; maybe TRBD1 (6 bases). This CDR3 has 13 residues. Germline CDR1 is LNHDA and CDR2 is SQIVND (reference sequence). Trimming took 8 bases from V and 4 from J, leaving 14 bases between them.